This TCR beta chain was recovered during a study of blood T cell repertoires in COVID-19. Study details: Samples came from the United States, Italy and Spain, spanning acute and convalescent COVID-19. PBMCs, B-cell-depleted T cells, or T cells provided the cDNA or gDNA that made up the material.

This clone has more than one count but fewer than ten. Per the study methods: Using reference gene primer amplification, nucleated cell counts were estimated. Assay: immunoSEQ multiplex PCR; the TCRdb copy retains only in-frame clones and omits some. V, J and clone size are taken as reported in that table, and D and trimming were inferred from the DNA itself. This table holds approximately 11,000 clones, around 85% found once. J was trimmed by 3 bases and V by 5 bases; bases with no gene match: 13. CDR3 length equals 16 residues. The germline V gene encodes CDR1 SGHAT and CDR2 FQNNGV. The origin of this receptor is a man aged 70 or older with active COVID-19. The specimen sequenced was peripheral blood. The rearrangement uses TRBV11-2 and TRBJ2-7, with TRBD2 matching over 7 bases. The CDR3 reads CASSTKRGRQSYEQYF. The DNA of the CDR3 is TGTGCCAGCAGCACCAAGCGGGGAAGACAGAGCTACGAGCAGTACTTC.